This entry lists 3 T cell receptor beta chains sequenced from one sample in a study of identical twins. TCRdb reprocessed the 5' RACE reads with MiXCR, giving one entry per CDR3 protein. The sample carries over 550,000 distinct CDR3 sequences, roughly 7.2% recorded once. Another study also made use of these data, one on yellow fever vaccine responses in identical twins.

The sequenced material came from PBMCs. These receptors came from a woman aged 18-35 years in good health.

The V call is TRBV6-1, the J call TRBJ2-1; 10 bases match TRBD2. Germline V gene lookup returns CDR1 MNHNS and CDR2 SASEGT. V lost 5 bases to trimming and J lost 5 bases; unmatched junction nucleotides: 6. The CDR3 is made up of 15 amino acids. CDR3 sequence: CASSPQGLANNEQFF. DNA for the CDR3: TGTGCCAGCAGTCCCCAGGGACTAGCGAACAATGAGCAGTTCTTC.

V gene TRBV7-2 combines with J gene TRBJ1-1; D may be TRBD1 (6 bases). The CDR3 length is 13 residues. V was trimmed by 6 bases and J by 10 bases, leaving 18 bases between them. The germline V gene encodes CDR1 SGHTA and CDR2 FQGNSA. CDR3 residues: CASRPSGGASAFF. The CDR3 DNA sequence: TGTGCCAGCAGACCCTCTGGGGGGGCTTCAGCTTTCTTT.

This chain joins TRBV2 and TRBJ2-7; D is possibly TRBD1 (6 bases). The CDR3 is 14 residues long. Germline CDR1 reads SNHLY; CDR2 reads FYNNEI. With 7 bases removed from V and 3 bases from J, the gap between germline ends came to 16 bases. The CDR3 spells CASTQGLGNYEQYF. CDR3 sequence (DNA): TGTGCCAGCACGCAGGGGTTAGGGAACTACGAGCAGTACTTC.